This TCR beta chain comes out of a study of shared clonotypes between healthy human individuals. Some clones are missing from TCRdb's copy, which holds only in-frame ones; the method was immunoSEQ multiplex PCR. The sample has over 800,000 clones; 92% are singletons. CD8 cells classed as naive were CD45RO-negative and positively selected for CCR7, excluding terminally differentiated effector memory CD45RA+ cells. V was pared by 0 bases and J by 4 bases, with 4 bases between. Germline CDR1 MGHRA, CDR2 YSYEKL. This CDR3 region has 13 residues. Sequenced: naive CD8+ T cells sorted from blood. The receptor was derived from a young man in good health. This chain links TRBV4-1 with TRBJ2-1; the D is unclear. The CDR3 DNA sequence: TGCGCCAGCAGCCAAGAACAGTACAATGAGCAGTTCTTC. It is translated as CASSQEQYNEQFF.